This T cell receptor (beta chain) came from a study of control samples from healthy donors and cancer patients (TCRdb year 2020). With respect to this clone: Its cognate antigen has yet to be identified. Base qualities are not provided; no much larger clone lies one nucleotide away.

From the cysteine up to the phenylalanine, the CDR3 has a length of 16 residues. Only CDR3 DNA remains: 48 bases, in frame from the first base. V is clipped by 2 bases and J by 0 bases, and the sequence between their germline boundaries is 12 bases long. CDR1 is given as SGHVS and CDR2 as FQNEAQ, both from the germline V gene. To prepare the library, the immunoSEQ multiplex PCR assay was applied. Imported from immuneACCESS, the table was reduced by TCRdb to in-frame sequences with V and J called. These copies leave out some clones; in studies compared against another copy, an unresolved V gene accounts for under half, and the cause of the remainder is not known. This sample comprises roughly 76,000 clones, roughly 93% of them detected only once. Around 1.3% of the sample is in the top ten clones.

The sample comprised PBMCs. This TCR was sampled from a woman aged 40 to 49 with lung cancer. This receptor chain uses TRBV7-8 and TRBJ2-3; no D segment can be confidently identified. The DNA reads TGTGCCAGCAGCTTACCCTACTCCGAAAGCACAGATACGCAGTATTTT. The translation is CASSLPYSESTDTQYF.